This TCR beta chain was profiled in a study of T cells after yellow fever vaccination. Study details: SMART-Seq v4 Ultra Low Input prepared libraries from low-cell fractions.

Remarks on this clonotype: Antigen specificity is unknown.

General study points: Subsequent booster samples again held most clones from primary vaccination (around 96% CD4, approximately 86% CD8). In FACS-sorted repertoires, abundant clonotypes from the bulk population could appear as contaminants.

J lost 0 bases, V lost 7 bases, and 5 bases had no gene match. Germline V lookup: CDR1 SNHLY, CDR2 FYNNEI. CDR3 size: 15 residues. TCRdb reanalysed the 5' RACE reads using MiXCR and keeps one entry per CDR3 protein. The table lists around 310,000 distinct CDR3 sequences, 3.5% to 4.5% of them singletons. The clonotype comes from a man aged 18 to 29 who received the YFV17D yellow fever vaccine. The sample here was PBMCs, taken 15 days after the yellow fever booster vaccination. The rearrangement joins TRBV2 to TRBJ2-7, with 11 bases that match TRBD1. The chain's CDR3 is CASTPGTGGSYEQYF. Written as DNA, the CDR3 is TGTGCCAGCACCCCAGGGACAGGGGGCTCCTACGAGCAGTACTTC.